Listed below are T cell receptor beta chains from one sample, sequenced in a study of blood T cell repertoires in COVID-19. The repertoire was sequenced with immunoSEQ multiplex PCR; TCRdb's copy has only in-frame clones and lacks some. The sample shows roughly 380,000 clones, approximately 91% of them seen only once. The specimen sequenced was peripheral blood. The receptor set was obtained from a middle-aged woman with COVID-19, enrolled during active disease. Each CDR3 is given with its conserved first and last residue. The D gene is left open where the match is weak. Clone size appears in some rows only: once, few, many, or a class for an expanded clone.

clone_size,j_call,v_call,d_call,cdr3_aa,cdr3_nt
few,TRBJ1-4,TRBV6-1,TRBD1,CASSEAYPGQSNEKLFF,TGTGCCAGCAGTGAAGCTTACCCGGGACAGTCTAATGAAAAACTGTTTTTT
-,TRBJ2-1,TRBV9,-,CASSGLAATYNEQFF,TGTGCCAGCAGCGGTCTGGCGGCTACCTACAATGAGCAGTTCTTC
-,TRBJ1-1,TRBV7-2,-,CASSLATGRNTEAFF,TGTGCCAGCAGCTTAGCCACCGGGAGGAACACTGAAGCTTTCTTT
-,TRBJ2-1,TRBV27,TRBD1,CASSLDRGLKWFF,TGTGCCAGCAGTTTAGACAGGGGGCTGAAATGGTTCTTC
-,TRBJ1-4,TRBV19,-,CASSMRGYNEKLFF,TGTGCCAGTAGTATGCGGGGATATAATGAAAAACTGTTTTTT
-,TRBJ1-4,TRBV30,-,CAWCNLGQGEKLFF,TGTGCCTGGTGTAACCTCGGGCAGGGGGAAAAACTGTTTTTT
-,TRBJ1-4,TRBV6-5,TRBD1,CASSYLGQRNEKLFF,TGTGCCAGCAGTTACTTGGGACAGCGTAATGAAAAACTGTTTTTT
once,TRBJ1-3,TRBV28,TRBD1,CASGDSQIGNTIYF,TGTGCCAGCGGGGACAGCCAAATTGGAAACACCATATATTTT
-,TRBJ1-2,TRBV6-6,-,CASTPPGDYGYTF,TGTGCCAGCACCCCTCCGGGGGACTATGGCTACACCTTC
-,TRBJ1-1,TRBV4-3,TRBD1,CASSQSGTGGTEAFF,TGCGCCAGCAGCCAATCCGGGACAGGGGGCACTGAAGCTTTCTTT
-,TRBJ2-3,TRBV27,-,CASSFFLGDSTDTQYF,TGTGCCAGCAGTTTTTTTCTCGGAGATTCCACAGATACGCAGTATTTT
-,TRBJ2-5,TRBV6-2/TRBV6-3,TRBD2,CASSLAGGTETQYF,TGTGCCAGCAGTCTAGCGGGGGGCACGGAGACCCAGTACTTC
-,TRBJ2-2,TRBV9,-,CASSVGSVNTGELFF,TGTGCCAGCAGCGTAGGTTCAGTGAACACCGGGGAGCTGTTTTTT
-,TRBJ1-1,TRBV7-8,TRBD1,CASHKTRRAGGTEAFF,TGTGCCAGCCATAAAACAAGACGGGCAGGGGGCACTGAAGCTTTCTTT
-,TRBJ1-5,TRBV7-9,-,CASSAQGGGPQHF,TGTGCCAGCAGCGCCCAGGGAGGTGGTCCCCAGCATTTT
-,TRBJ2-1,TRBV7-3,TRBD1,CASSSPPGTAYNEQFF,TGTGCCAGCAGCTCGCCGCCCGGGACAGCCTACAATGAGCAGTTCTTC
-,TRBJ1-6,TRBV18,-,CASSLPTAYNSPLHF,TGTGCCAGCTCACTACCGACAGCGTATAATTCACCCCTCCACTTT
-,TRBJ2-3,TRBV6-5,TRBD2,CASSGVGGRDDTQYF,TGTGCCAGCAGCGGGGTTGGCGGGAGGGATGATACGCAGTATTTT
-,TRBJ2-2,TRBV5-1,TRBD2,CASRNPGLAGGNTGELFF,TGCGCCAGCAGGAACCCGGGACTAGCGGGGGGGAACACCGGGGAGCTGTTTTTT
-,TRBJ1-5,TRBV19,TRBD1,CASRTTGGGQPQHF,TGTGCCAGTAGAACAACAGGGGGAGGGCAGCCCCAGCATTTT
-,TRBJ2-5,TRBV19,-,CASSHSQETQYF,TGTGCCAGTAGTCACAGTCAAGAGACCCAGTACTTC
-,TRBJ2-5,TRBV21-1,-,CASSPVLSDQETQYF,TGTGCCAGCAGCCCCGTGTTATCCGACCAAGAGACCCAGTACTTC
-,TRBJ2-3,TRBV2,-,CASSDRPPQDWTDTQYF,TGTGCCAGCAGTGATAGGCCCCCCCAGGACTGGACAGATACGCAGTATTTT
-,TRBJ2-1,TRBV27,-,CASRPSASSYNEQFF,TGTGCCAGCAGACCTAGCGCCAGCTCCTACAATGAGCAGTTCTTC
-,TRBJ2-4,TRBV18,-,CASSPKVQGKNIQYF,TGTGCCAGCTCACCGAAGGTACAGGGTAAAAACATTCAGTACTTC
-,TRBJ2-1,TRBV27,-,CASSPMTGNEQFF,TGTGCCAGCAGCCCTATGACCGGGAATGAGCAGTTCTTC
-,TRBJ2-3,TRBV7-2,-,CASSLDVSFTQYF,TGTGCCAGCAGCTTAGATGTGAGCTTTACGCAGTATTTT
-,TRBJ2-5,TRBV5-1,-,CASSLIRVQETQYF,TGCGCCAGCAGCTTGATCAGGGTCCAAGAGACCCAGTACTTC